This T cell receptor (beta chain) was identified during a study of lymphopenia after photon versus proton radiotherapy. Measured with immunoSEQ multiplex PCR; TCRdb has only the in-frame clones, and not every one. This table holds about 45,000 clones, around 86% found once. The CDR3 consists of 13 residues. Germline V gene data show CDR1 as SGHRS and CDR2 as YFSETQ. Trimming cost V 7 bases and J 2 bases; bases outside gene matches: 2. This chain joins TRBV5-1 and TRBJ2-7, with TRBD1 matching 11 bases. Here the sequenced sample was peripheral blood, taken from a patient treated with photon-based radiotherapy. The TCR sequence derives from a man aged 35 to 55 with gastric cancer. As DNA, the CDR3 is TGCGCCAGCGGGACAGGGGGGGCCTACGAGCAGTACTTC. This encodes CASGTGGAYEQYF.